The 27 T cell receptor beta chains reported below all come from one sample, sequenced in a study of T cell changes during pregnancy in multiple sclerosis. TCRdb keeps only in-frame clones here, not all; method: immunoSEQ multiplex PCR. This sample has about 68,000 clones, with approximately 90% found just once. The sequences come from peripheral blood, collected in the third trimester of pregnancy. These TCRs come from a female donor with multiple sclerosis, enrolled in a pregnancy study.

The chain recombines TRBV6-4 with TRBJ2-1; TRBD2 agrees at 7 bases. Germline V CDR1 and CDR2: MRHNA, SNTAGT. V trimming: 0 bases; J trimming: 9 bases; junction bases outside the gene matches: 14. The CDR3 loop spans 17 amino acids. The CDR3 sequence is CASSDSAGTGGTIEQFF. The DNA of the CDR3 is TGTGCCAGCAGTGACTCCGCAGGTACGGGAGGAACGATTGAGCAGTTCTTC.

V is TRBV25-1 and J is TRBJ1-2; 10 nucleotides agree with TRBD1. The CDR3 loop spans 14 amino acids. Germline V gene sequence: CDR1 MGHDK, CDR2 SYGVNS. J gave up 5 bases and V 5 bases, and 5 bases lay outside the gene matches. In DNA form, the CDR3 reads TGTGCCAGCAGTTACGGGACAGGGGTTTATGGCTACACCTTC. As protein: CASSYGTGVYGYTF.

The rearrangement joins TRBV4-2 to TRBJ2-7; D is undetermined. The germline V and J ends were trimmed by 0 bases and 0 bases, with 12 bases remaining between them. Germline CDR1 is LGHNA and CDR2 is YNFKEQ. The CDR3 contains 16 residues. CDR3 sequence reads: CASSQDVGRPSYEQYF. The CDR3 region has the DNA TGTGCCAGCAGCCAAGATGTGGGCAGGCCCTCCTACGAGCAGTACTTC.

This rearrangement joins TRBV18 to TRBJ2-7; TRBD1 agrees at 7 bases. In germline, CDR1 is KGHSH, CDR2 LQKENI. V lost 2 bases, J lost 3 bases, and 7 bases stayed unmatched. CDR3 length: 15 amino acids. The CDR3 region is CASSPFGTEVYEQYF. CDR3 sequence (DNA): TGTGCCAGCTCACCATTTGGGACAGAGGTCTACGAGCAGTACTTC.

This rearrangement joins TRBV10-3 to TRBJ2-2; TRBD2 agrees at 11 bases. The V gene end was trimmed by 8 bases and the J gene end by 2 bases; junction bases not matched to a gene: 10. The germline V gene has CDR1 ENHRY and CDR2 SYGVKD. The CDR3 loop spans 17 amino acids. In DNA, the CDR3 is TGTGCCATCGGTGGACTAGCGGGCGCTGAAAACACCGGGGAGCTGTTTTTT. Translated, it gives CAIGGLAGAENTGELFF.

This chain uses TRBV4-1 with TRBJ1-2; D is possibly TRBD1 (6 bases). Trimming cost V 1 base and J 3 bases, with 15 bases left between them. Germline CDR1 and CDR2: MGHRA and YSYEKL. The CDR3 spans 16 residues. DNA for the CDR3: TGCGCCAGCAGCCAAGTACTTGGACAGAAAGACTATGGCTACACCTTC. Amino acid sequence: CASSQVLGQKDYGYTF.

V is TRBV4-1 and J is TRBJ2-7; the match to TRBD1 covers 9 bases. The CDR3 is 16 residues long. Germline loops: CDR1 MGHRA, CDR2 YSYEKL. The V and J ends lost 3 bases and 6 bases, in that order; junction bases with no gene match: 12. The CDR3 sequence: CASSQVPGQGSLEQYF. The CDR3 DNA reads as TGCGCCAGCAGCCAGGTTCCGGGACAGGGTTCTCTCGAGCAGTACTTC.

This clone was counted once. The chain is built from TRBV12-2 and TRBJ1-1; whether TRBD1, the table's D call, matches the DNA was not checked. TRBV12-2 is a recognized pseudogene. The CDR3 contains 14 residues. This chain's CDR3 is CASRFPDHRAEAFF. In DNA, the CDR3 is TGTGCAAGTCGCTTCCCCGACCACAGGGCCGAAGCTTTCTTT.

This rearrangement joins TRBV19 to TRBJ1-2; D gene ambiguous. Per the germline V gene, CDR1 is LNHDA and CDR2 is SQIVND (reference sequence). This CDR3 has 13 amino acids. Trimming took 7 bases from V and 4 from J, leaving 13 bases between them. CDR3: CASTSPGGYGYTF. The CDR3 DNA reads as TGTGCCAGTACCTCCCCCGGCGGCTATGGCTACACCTTC.

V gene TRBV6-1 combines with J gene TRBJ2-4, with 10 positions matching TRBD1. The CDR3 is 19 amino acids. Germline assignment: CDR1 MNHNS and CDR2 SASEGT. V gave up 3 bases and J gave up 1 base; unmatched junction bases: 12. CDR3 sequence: CASSEARIDRGRAKNIQYF. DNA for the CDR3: TGTGCCAGCAGTGAGGCAAGGATCGACAGGGGGCGGGCCAAAAACATTCAGTACTTC.

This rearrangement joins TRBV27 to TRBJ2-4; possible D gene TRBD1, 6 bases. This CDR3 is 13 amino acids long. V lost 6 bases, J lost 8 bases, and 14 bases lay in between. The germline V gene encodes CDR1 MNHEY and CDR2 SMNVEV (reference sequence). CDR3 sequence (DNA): TGTGCCAGCAGAGACCCGGGACATCACATTCAGTACTTC. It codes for CASRDPGHHIQYF.

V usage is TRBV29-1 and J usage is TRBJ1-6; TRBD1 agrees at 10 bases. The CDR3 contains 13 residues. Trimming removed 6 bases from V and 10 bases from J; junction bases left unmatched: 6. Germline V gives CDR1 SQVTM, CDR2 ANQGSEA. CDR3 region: CSVWTGGKSPLHF. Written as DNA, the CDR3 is TGCAGCGTCTGGACAGGGGGGAAGTCACCCCTCCACTTT.

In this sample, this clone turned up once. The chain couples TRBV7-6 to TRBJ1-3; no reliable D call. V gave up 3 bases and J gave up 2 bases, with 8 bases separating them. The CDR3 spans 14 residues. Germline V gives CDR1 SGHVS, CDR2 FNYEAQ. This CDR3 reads CASSFSGTGNTIYF. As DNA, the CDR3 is TGTGCCAGCAGCTTTTCCGGGACTGGAAACACCATATATTTT.

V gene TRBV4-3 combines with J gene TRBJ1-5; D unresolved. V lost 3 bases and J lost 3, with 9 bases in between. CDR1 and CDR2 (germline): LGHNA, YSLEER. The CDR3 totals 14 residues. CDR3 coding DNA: TGCGCCAGCAGCCAGGGCCACGACAATCAGCCCCAGCATTTT. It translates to CASSQGHDNQPQHF.

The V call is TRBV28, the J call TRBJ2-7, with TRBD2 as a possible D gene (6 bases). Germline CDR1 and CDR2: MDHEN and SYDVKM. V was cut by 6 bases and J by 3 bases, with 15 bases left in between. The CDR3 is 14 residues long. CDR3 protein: CASRGGAENYEQYF. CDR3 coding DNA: TGTGCCAGCAGGGGAGGAGCGGAAAACTACGAGCAGTACTTC.

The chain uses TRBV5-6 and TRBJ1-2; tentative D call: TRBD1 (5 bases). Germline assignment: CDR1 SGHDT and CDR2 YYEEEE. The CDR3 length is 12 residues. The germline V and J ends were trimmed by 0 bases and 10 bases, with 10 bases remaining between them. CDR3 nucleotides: TGTGCCAGCAGCTTGGCCCAGGGCGACTACACCTTC. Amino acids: CASSLAQGDYTF.

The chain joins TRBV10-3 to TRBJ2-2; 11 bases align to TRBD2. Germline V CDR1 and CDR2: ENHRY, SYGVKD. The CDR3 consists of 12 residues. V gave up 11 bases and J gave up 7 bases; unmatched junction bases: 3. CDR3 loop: CAVTSGSGELFF. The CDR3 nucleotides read TGTGCCGTCACTAGCGGGAGCGGGGAGCTGTTTTTT.

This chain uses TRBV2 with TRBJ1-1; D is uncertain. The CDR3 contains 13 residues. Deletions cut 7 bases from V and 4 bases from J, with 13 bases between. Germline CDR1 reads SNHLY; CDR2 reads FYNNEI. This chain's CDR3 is CASIPGWATEAFF. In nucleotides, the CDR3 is TGTGCCAGCATTCCGGGGTGGGCCACTGAAGCTTTCTTT.

CDR3 sequence (DNA): TGTGCCAGCTTAGCTCCGATGTCCGTAGGAGGCTACACCTTC. Protein sequence: CASLAPMSVGGYTF. The rearrangement joins TRBV2 to TRBJ1-2; D unresolved. The germline CDR1 and CDR2 sequences are SNHLY and FYNNEI. There are 14 residues in the CDR3. The ends were cut back, 8 bases at V and 8 bases at J, with 21 bases in the middle.

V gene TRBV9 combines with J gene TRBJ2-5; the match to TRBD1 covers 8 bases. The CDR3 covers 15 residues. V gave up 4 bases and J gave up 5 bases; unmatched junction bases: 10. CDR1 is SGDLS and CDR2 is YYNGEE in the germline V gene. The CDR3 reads CASSNHRGLDETQYF. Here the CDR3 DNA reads TGTGCCAGCAGCAATCACAGGGGGTTGGACGAGACCCAGTACTTC. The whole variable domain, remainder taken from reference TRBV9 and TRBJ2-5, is DSGVTQTPKHLITATGQRVTLRCSPRSGDLSVYWYQQSLDQGLQFLIQYYNGEERAKGNILERFSAQQFPDLHSELNLSSLELGDSALYFCASSNHRGLDETQYFGPGTRLLVL.

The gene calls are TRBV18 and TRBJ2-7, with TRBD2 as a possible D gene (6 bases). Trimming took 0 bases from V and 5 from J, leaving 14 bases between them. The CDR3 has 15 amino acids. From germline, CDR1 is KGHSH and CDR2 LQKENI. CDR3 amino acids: CASSPPETSRNEQYF. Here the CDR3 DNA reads TGTGCCAGCTCACCACCAGAGACTAGTAGAAACGAGCAGTACTTC.

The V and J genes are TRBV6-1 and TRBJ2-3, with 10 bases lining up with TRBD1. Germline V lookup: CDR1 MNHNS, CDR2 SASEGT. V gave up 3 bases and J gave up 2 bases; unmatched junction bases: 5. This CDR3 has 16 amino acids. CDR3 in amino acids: CASSDPGTGDTDTQYF. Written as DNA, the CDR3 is TGTGCCAGCAGTGATCCCGGGACAGGGGACACAGATACGCAGTATTTT.

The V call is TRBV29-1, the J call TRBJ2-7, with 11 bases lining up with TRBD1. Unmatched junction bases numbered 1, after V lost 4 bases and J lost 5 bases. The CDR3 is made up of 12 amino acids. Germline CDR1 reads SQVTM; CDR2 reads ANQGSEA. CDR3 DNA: TGCAGCGTTGGGACAGGGGGCGACGAGCAGTACTTC. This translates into CSVGTGGDEQYF.

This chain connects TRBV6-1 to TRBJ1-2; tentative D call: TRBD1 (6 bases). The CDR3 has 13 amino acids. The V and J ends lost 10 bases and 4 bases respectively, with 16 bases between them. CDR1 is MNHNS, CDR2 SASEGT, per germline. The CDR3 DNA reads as TGTGCCATCCTATCTCAGGGGCTCTATGGCTACACCTTC. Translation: CAILSQGLYGYTF.

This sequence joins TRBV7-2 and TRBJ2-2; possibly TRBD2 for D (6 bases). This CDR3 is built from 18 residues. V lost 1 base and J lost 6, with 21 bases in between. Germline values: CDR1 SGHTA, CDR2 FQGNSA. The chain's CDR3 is CASSLGGLATGVPGELFF. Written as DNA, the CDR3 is TGTGCCAGCAGCTTAGGTGGTCTAGCCACGGGGGTCCCCGGGGAGCTGTTTTTT.

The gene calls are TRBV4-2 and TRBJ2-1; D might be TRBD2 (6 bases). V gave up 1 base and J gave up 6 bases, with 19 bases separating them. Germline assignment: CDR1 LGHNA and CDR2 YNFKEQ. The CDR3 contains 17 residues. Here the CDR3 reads CASSQVIWRDASNEQFF. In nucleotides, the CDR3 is TGTGCCAGCAGCCAAGTTATTTGGCGGGATGCTTCCAATGAGCAGTTCTTC.

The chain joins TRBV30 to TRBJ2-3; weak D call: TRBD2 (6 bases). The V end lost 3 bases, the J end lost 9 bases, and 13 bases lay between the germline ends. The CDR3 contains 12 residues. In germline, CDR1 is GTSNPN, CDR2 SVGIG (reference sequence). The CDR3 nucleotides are TGTGCCTGGAGCTCACTAGCTCTCACGCAGTATTTT. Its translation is CAWSSLALTQYF.